The present T cell receptor (beta chain) was sequenced within a study of regulatory T cells in long-lasting Graves disease. Findings of the study overall: Samples came from peripheral blood alone, without thyroid tissue.

Arm-PCR of CDR3 regions and iRepertoire HTBI primers were the basis on which TCR beta libraries were built. TCRdb reprocessed the multiplex PCR reads via MiXCR and lists one record per CDR3 protein. The repertoire holds over 250,000 distinct CDR3 sequences, with 22% as singletons. A note on this clonotype: Antigen specificity is unknown.

The CDR3 has 14 residues. V lost 2 bases and J 0 bases, leaving 9 bases between the germline ends. From germline, CDR1 is SGHNT and CDR2 YYREEE (reference sequence). As for time point: persistent/refractory GD, antithyroid drugs over 5 years with positive TRAb. Extracted RNA from PBMCs served as the source of the TCR library. This sequence was found in a female donor with Graves disease. The chain links TRBV5-4 to TRBJ2-7, with D maybe TRBD1 (6 bases). Sequencing was performed on peripheral blood mononuclear cells (PBMCs), taken when the disease was refractory, from a patient treated with antithyroid drugs. CDR3 protein: CASSFPDSSYEQYF. DNA for the CDR3: TGTGCCAGCAGCTTTCCGGACAGCTCCTACGAGCAGTACTTC.